A single TCR beta chain is shown here with its context. Its antigen is as yet unknown. Trimming removed 4 bases at V and 7 bases at J, with 14 bases between. From germline, CDR1 is SNHLY and CDR2 FYNNEI. The length of the CDR3 is 15 residues. Breast cancer patients provided tissue from their axillary draining lymph nodes. The sample originates from a study of breast tumors, draining lymph nodes, adjacent tissues. Study-level points and caveats: That most tumor T cells come from lymph nodes remained unproven. Compared with basal-like, luminal-like tumors shared significantly more repertoire with nontumor tissue.

TCRdb used MiXCR to reprocess the multiplex PCR reads, holding one entry per CDR3 protein. Among around 250,000 distinct CDR3 sequences, roughly a third were seen once, and the ten largest hold approximately 3.7%. The sequenced material came from axillary lymph node tissue. The source is a female donor with breast cancer. Some clones in this sample may be carry-over from other donors' samples. The V and J genes are TRBV2 and TRBJ1-6, with D perhaps matching TRBD1 (5 bases). The CDR3 nucleotides read TGTGCCAGCAGTGCAAACGGGGGACGGAATTCACCCCTCCACTTT. This translates into CASSANGGRNSPLHF.